Below, 10 T cell receptor beta chains from the same sample are listed, as sequenced in a study of blood T cell repertoires in COVID-19. Clones were read by immunoSEQ multiplex PCR, and TCRdb kept only the in-frame ones, dropping some. This sample yields more than 95,000 clones, of which 65% to 85% are seen a single time; 15% to 20% belongs to the top ten. The source material was peripheral blood. These TCRs come from a man under 40 with COVID-19, enrolled during active disease.

The chain combines TRBV4-2 with TRBJ2-3; TRBD2 aligns across 14 bases. V was pared by 0 bases and J by 5 bases, with 13 bases of the junction left unmatched. Per germline, CDR1 LGHNA and CDR2 YNFKEQ. This CDR3 comprises 20 residues. CDR3 residues: CASSQDLTSGGVSVVDTQYF. In nucleotides, the CDR3 is TGTGCCAGCAGCCAAGATCTGACTAGCGGGGGGGTTTCGGTTGTAGATACGCAGTATTTT.

The J gene is TRBJ1-4, the V gene TRBV6-6, with D unresolved. Germline CDR1 reads MNHNY; CDR2 reads SVGAGI (reference sequence). The CDR3 extends over 15 amino acids. V was cut by 5 bases and J by 0 bases, with 10 bases left in between. The CDR3 here is CASSTGGATNEKLFF. DNA for the CDR3: TGTGCCAGCAGTACGGGCGGGGCAACTAATGAAAAACTGTTTTTT.

The genes are TRBV4-3 and TRBJ2-3, with D maybe TRBD1 (5 bases). The CDR3 extends over 13 amino acids. Germline loops: CDR1 LGHNA, CDR2 YSLEER. V was clipped by 4 bases and J by 5 bases, with 10 bases between them. The CDR3 DNA is TGCGCCAGCAGCCCAGGGCCGGAAGATACGCAGTATTTT. This gives the protein CASSPGPEDTQYF.

This chain connects TRBV27 to TRBJ1-1, with 7 bases aligning to TRBD1. This CDR3 spans 11 amino acids. Germline V gives CDR1 MNHEY, CDR2 SMNVEV (reference sequence). The V gene end was trimmed by 6 bases and the J gene end by 11 bases; junction bases not matched to a gene: 6. Here the CDR3 reads CASRTGSWAFF. CDR3 sequence (DNA): TGTGCCAGCAGGACAGGGTCTTGGGCTTTCTTT.

The V and J genes are TRBV20-1 and TRBJ1-5; D possibly corresponds to TRBD1 (6 bases). Germline CDR1 and CDR2: DFQATT and SNEGSKA (reference sequence). Trimming took 3 bases from V and 5 from J, leaving 11 bases between them. This CDR3 spans 13 amino acids. CDR3 residues: CSASGQLDQPQHF. Here the CDR3 DNA reads TGCAGTGCTAGTGGACAGTTGGATCAGCCCCAGCATTTT.

V usage is TRBV27 and J usage is TRBJ1-2; D might be TRBD1 (5 bases). Germline values: CDR1 MNHEY, CDR2 SMNVEV (reference sequence). The V end was cut by 6 bases, the J end by 4 bases, with 9 bases between. The CDR3 loop spans 12 amino acids. In DNA, the CDR3 is TGTGCCAGCAGGGGGGAGGGCTATGGCTACACCTTC. Protein: CASRGEGYGYTF.

A few counts support this clone. The rearrangement joins TRBV27 to TRBJ1-2, with D maybe TRBD1 (5 bases). CDR3 length equals 14 residues. The ends were cut back, 0 bases at V and 8 bases at J, with 13 bases in the middle. Germline CDR1 reads MNHEY; CDR2 reads SMNVEV (reference sequence). The CDR3 loop is CASSLSYGATGYTF. CDR3 nucleotide sequence: TGTGCCAGCAGTTTATCCTATGGGGCGACCGGCTACACCTTC.

The chain recombines TRBV27 with TRBJ2-7; TRBD1 is a possible D gene (5 bases). The CDR3 contains 16 residues. Trimming shortened V by 5 bases and J by 2 bases, and 19 bases separated the two germline ends. Germline V gene lookup returns CDR1 MNHEY and CDR2 SMNVEV (reference sequence). CDR3: CASSLSQGLGAYEQYF. The CDR3 DNA follows: TGTGCCAGCAGTCTCTCCCAGGGTTTAGGCGCCTACGAGCAGTACTTC.

The chain uses TRBV27 and TRBJ2-7; 12 bases agree with TRBD2. Germline V lookup: CDR1 MNHEY, CDR2 SMNVEV (reference sequence). The V segment lost 6 bases and the J segment 7 bases; nucleotides outside the gene matches: 16. The CDR3 loop spans 17 amino acids. In DNA form, the CDR3 reads TGTGCCAGCAGATCGGGACTAGCGGGCCCCGTGCGGGGTGAGCAGTACTTC. Translating it yields CASRSGLAGPVRGEQYF.

Only a few counts were recorded for this clone. The chain has TRBV7-9 and TRBJ2-7; tentatively, D is TRBD2 (5 bases). V was pared by 3 bases and J by 2 bases, with 14 bases between. Per the germline V gene, CDR1 is SEHNR and CDR2 is FQNEAQ (reference sequence). The CDR3 is made up of 15 amino acids. CDR3 sequence: CASSLERIQPYEQYF. The CDR3 DNA sequence: TGTGCCAGCAGCTTGGAGCGGATACAGCCCTACGAGCAGTACTTC.